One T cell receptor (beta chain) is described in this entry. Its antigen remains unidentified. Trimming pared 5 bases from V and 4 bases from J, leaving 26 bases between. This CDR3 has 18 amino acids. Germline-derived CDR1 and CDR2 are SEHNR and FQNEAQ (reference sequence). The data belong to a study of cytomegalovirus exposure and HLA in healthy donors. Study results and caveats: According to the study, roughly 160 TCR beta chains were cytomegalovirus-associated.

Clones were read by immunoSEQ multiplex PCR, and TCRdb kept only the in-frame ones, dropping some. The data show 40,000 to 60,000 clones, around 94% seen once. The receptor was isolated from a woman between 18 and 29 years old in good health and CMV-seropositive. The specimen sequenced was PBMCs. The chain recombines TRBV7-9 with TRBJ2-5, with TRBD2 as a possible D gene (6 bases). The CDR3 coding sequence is TGTGCCAGCAGCCCAATTATTGGCCCCCGGGACTCCATAGAGACCCAGTACTTC. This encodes CASSPIIGPRDSIETQYF.